A single sample is the source of the 8 T cell receptor beta chains below, sequenced in a study of T cells in Graves' hyperthyroidism and ophthalmopathy. Amplified TCR beta CDR3 regions came from RNA transcripts. During a first-round RT-PCR of the TCR CDR3, the HTBI primer set was used. MiXCR, run by TCRdb on the multiplex PCR reads, gives a single entry per CDR3 protein. The sample holds 300,000 to 500,000 distinct CDR3 sequences, 15% seen once. Source material: blood. The receptors shown here come from a woman in her twenties or thirties with Graves' hyperthyroidism.

The genes are TRBV7-3 and TRBJ2-7; 11 bases map to TRBD2. CDR1 and CDR2 (germline): SGHTA, FQGTGA. The ends lost 0 bases at V and 1 base at J; junction bases unmatched: 5. The CDR3 consists of 17 residues. CDR3 region: CASSLTVSGRGSYEQYF. The CDR3 region has the DNA TGTGCCAGCAGCTTAACGGTTAGCGGGAGGGGGTCCTACGAGCAGTACTTC.

This clonotype was seen at least ten times. The chain joins TRBV20-1 to TRBJ2-7, with 9 bases lining up with TRBD2. Germline trimming cut 4 bases from V and 3 bases from J; bases unmatched to any gene: 1. CDR1 and CDR2 from the germline V gene are DFQATT and SNEGSKA (reference sequence). This CDR3 has 12 residues. CDR3 DNA: TGCAGTGCTACGACTAGCGGCTACGAGCAGTACTTC. This gives the protein CSATTSGYEQYF.

This clonotype was found many times. The V and J genes are TRBV3-1 and TRBJ2-7, with 12 bases that match TRBD1. The J segment lost 2 bases and the V segment lost 3 bases, leaving 2 bases of the junction unmatched. CDR3 size: 15 residues. In germline, CDR1 is LGHDT, CDR2 YNNKEL (reference sequence). The chain's CDR3 is CASSQGQGATYEQYF. The CDR3 DNA reads TGTGCCAGCAGCCAGGGACAGGGGGCCACCTACGAGCAGTACTTC.

This clonotype has ten or more counts. V gene TRBV2 combines with J gene TRBJ1-2; no definite D call. Trimming removed 10 bases at V and 0 bases at J, with 12 bases between. Germline V CDR1 and CDR2: SNHLY, FYNNEI. This CDR3 has 13 residues. CDR3 sequence: CATHPDANYGYTF. The CDR3 DNA reads as TGTGCCACCCACCCGGACGCTAACTATGGCTACACCTTC. Full variable domain (remainder filled in from reference TRBV2 and TRBJ1-2): EPEVTQTPSHQVTQMGQEVILRCVPISNHLYFYWYRQILGQKVEFLVSFYNNEISEKSEIFDDQFSVERPDGSNFTLKIRSTKLEDSAMYFCATHPDANYGYTFGSGTRLTVV.

V usage is TRBV3-1 and J usage is TRBJ2-1; 13 bases are a match to TRBD2. The CDR3 totals 15 residues. Trimming at V came to 1 base and at J to 10 bases, leaving 4 bases not matched to a gene. Germline V CDR1 and CDR2: LGHDT, YNNKEL (reference sequence). The CDR3: CASSQGLAGGTEQFF. The CDR3 DNA sequence: TGTGCCAGCAGCCAAGGACTAGCGGGAGGAACCGAGCAGTTCTTC.

This rearrangement joins TRBV30 to TRBJ1-1; TRBD1 is a possible D gene (5 bases). V dropped 2 bases and J dropped 4 bases, with 11 bases sitting between them. Germline CDR1 and CDR2: GTSNPN and SVGIG (reference sequence). This CDR3 spans 13 amino acids. The CDR3 coding sequence is TGTGCCTGGAGTCTCGGAGGGACCACTGAAGCTTTCTTT. It yields the protein CAWSLGGTTEAFF.

This clonotype was seen at least ten times. The chain links TRBV3-1 to TRBJ1-5, with TRBD1 as a possible D gene (5 bases). The CDR3 extends over 12 amino acids. V was cut by 4 bases and J by 4 bases, with 5 bases left in between. Germline V gene data show CDR1 as LGHDT and CDR2 as YNNKEL (reference sequence). CDR3 in amino acids: CASSRQNQPQHF. In nucleotides, the CDR3 is TGTGCCAGCAGCCGACAGAATCAGCCCCAGCATTTT.

This chain uses TRBV6-1 with TRBJ2-1; unclear D gene. Trimming left V 6 bases short and J 5 bases short, with 14 bases between. Germline CDR1 MNHNS, CDR2 SASEGT. The CDR3 length is 14 residues. The CDR3 loop is CASSFRGPHNEQFF. The CDR3 nucleotides read TGTGCCAGCAGCTTTAGAGGCCCACACAATGAGCAGTTCTTC.